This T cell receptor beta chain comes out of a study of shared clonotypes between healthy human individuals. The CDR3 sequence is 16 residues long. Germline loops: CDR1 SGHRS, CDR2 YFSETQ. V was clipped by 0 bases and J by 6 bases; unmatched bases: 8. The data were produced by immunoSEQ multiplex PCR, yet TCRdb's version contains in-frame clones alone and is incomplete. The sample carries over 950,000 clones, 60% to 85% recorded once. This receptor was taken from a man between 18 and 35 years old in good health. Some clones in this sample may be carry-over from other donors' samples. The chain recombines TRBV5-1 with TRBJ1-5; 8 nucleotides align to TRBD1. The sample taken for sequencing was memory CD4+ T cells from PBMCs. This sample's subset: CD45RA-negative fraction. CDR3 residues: CASSLEATGAGQPQHF. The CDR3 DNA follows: TGCGCCAGCAGCTTGGAGGCGACAGGGGCGGGTCAGCCCCAGCATTTT.